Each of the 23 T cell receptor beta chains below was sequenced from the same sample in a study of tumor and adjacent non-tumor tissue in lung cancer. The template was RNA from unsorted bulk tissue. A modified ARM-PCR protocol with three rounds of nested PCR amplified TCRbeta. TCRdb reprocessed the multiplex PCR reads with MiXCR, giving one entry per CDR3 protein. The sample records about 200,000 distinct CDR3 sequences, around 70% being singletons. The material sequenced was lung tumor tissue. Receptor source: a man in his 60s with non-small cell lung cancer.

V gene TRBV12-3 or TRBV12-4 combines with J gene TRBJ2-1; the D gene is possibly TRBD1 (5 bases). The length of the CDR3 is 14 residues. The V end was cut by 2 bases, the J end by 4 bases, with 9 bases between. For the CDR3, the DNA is TGTGCCAGCAGTTTACGGGCAGGGTACAATGAGCAGTTCTTC. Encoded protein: CASSLRAGYNEQFF.

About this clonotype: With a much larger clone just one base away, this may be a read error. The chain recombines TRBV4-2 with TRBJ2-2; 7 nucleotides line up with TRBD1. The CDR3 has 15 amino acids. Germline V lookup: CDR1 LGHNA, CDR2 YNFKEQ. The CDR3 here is CASSQGQGDTVELFF. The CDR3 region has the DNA TGTGCCAGCAGCCAAGGTCAGGGGGACACCGTGGAGCTGTTTTTT.

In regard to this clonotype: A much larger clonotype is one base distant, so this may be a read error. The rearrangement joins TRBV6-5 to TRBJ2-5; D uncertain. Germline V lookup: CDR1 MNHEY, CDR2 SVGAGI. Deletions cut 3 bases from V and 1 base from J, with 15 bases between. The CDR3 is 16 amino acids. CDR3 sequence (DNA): TGTGCCAGCAGTTATCAACAGTGTCCCCTCCAAGAGACCCAGTACTTC. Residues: CASSYQQCPLQETQYF.

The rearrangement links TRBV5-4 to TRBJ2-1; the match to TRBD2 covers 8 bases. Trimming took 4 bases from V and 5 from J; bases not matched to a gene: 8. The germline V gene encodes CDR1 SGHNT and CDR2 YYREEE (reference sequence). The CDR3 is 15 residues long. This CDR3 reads CASSPSGSPHNEQFF. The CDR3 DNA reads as TGTGCCAGCAGCCCCAGCGGGAGTCCCCACAATGAGCAGTTCTTC.

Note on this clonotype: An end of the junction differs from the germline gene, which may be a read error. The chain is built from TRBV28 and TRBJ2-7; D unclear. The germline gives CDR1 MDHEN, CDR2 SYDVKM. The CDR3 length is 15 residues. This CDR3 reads CASSLESVGTYKQYF. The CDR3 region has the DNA TGTGCCAGCAGTTTGGAGTCGGTTGGTACCTACAAGCAGTACTTC.

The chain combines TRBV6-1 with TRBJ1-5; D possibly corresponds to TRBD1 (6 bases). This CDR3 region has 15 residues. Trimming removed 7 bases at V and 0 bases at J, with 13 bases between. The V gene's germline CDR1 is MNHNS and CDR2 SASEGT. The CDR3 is CASNRQVSSNQPQHF. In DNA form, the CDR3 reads TGTGCCAGCAATCGACAGGTAAGTAGCAATCAGCCCCAGCATTTT.

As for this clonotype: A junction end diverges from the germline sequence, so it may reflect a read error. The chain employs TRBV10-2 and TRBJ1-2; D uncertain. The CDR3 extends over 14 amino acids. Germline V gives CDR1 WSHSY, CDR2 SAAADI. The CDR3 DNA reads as TGCGCCGGCAGTGAGCTGGGGTTGGACTATGGCTACACCTTC. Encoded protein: CAGSELGLDYGYTF.

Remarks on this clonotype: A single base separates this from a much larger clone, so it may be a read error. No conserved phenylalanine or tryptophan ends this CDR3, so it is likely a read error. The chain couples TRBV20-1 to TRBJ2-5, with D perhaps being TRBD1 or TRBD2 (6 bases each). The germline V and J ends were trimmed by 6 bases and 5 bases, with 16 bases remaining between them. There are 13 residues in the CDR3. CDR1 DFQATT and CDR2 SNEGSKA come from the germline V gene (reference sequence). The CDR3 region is CSALTGAYETQYY. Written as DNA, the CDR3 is TGCAGTGCGCTAACGGGGGCGTACGAGACCCAGTACTAC.

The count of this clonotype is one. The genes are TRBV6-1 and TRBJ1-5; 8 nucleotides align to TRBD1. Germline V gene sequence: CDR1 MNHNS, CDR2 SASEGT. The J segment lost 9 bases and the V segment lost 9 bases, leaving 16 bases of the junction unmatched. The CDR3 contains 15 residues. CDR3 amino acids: CASSSDRAGNRPQHF. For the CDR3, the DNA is TGTGCCAGTAGTTCGGACAGGGCAGGGAACCGGCCCCAGCATTTT.

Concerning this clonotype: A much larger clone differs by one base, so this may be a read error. CDR3 loop: CASSPWDRMNIEAFF. CDR3 DNA sequence: TGTGCCAGCAGCCCCTGGGACAGAATGAACATTGAAGCTTTCTTT. The chain links TRBV12-3 or TRBV12-4 to TRBJ1-1, with TRBD1 matching over 7 bases. CDR3 length: 15 residues.

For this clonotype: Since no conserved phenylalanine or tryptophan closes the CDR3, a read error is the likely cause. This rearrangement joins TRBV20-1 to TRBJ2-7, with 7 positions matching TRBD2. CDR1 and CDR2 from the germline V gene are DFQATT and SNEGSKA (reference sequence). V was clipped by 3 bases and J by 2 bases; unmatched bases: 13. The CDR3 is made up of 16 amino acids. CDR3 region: CSARGLADTLPYEQYL. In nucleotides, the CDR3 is TGCAGTGCTAGGGGGCTAGCGGACACCCTCCCCTACGAGCAGTACTTA.

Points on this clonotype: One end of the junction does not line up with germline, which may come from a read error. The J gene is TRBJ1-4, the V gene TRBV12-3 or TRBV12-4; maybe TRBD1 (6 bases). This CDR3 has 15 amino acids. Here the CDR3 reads CASTTSGGQREKLLF. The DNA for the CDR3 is TGTGCCAGCACCACTTCTGGGGGGCAGAGGGAAAAACTGTTGTTT.

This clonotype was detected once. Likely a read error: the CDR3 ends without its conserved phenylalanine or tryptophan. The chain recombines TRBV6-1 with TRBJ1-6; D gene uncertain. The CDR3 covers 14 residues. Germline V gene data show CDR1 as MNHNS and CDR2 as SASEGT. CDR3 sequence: CVSRENGIFSALHS. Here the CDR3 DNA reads TGTGTCAGCAGAGAAAATGGTATTTTCTCAGCCCTCCACTCT.

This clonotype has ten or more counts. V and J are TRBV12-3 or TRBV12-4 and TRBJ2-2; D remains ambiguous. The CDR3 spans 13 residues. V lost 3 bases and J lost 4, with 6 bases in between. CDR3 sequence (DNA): TGTGCCAGCAGTTTTGGCGTCACCGGGGAGCTGTTTTTT. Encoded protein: CASSFGVTGELFF.

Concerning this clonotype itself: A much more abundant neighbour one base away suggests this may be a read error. The CDR3 spells CSTSIAGGYNEHFF. Written as DNA, the CDR3 is TGCAGTACCTCAATAGCGGGGGGTTACAATGAGCATTTCTTC. The chain combines TRBV20-1 with TRBJ2-1, with 10 bases lining up with TRBD2. Germline lookup yields CDR1 DFQATT and CDR2 SNEGSKA (reference sequence). This CDR3 contains 14 residues.

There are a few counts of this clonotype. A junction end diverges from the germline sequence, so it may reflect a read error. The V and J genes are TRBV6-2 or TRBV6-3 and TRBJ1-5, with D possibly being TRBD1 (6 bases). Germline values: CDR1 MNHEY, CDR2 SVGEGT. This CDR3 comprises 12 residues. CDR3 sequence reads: CATKQGNQSQHF. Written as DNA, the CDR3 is TGTGCCACGAAACAGGGAAATCAGTCCCAGCATTTT.

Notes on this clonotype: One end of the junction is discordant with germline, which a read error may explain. The CDR3 coding sequence is TGTGCCAGCAGTGAACTCGGCGTGGTGGCAGATACACAGTATTTT. Translation gives CASSELGVVADTQYF. V is TRBV6-1 and J is TRBJ2-3; D call uncertain. The germline gives CDR1 MNHNS, CDR2 SASEGT. This CDR3 is built from 15 residues.

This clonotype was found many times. CDR3 DNA: TGTGCCAGCAGCCGCACCTCGACTAGCGGTTCTTTCTACAATGAGCAGTTCTTC. This gives the protein CASSRTSTSGSFYNEQFF. The V and J genes are TRBV6-2 or TRBV6-3 and TRBJ2-1, with 9 bases identical to TRBD2. This CDR3 region has 18 residues. Germline CDR1 reads MNHEY; CDR2 reads SVGEGT. With 6 bases clipped from V and 3 bases from J, the junction kept 15 bases outside the gene matches.

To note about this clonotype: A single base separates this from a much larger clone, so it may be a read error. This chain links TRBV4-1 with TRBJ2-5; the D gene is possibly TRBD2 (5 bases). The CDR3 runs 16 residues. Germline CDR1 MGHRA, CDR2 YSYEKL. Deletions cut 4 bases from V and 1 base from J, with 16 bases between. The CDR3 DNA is TGCGCCAGCAGCCGAGGTAGCGAGGGAACCCAAGAGACCCAGTACTTC. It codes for CASSRGSEGTQETQYF.

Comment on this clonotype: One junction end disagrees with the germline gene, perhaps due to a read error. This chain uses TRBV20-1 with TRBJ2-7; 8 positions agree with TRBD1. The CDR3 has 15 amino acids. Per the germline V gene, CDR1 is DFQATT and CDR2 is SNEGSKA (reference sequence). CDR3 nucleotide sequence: TGCAGTGTTAGAAAATCGGACAGGGTAGGATACAAGCAGTACTTC. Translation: CSVRKSDRVGYKQYF.

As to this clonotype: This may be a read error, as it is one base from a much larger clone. CDR3 residues: CSASQLAVTQYF. The DNA of the CDR3 is TGCAGTGCTAGCCAACTAGCTGTTACGCAGTATTTT. V and J are TRBV20-1 and TRBJ2-3, with a tentative D call TRBD2 (6 bases). The CDR3 contains 12 residues. Germline V gene lookup returns CDR1 DFQATT and CDR2 SNEGSKA (reference sequence). V lost 3 bases and J 8 bases, leaving 12 bases between the germline ends.

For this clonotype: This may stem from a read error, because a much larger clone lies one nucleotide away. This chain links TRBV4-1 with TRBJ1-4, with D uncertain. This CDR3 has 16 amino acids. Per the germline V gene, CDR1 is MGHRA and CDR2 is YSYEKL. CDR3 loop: CASSQDVTATYEKLFF. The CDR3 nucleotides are TGCGCCAGCAGCCAAGACGTGACGGCAACTTATGAAAAACTGTTTTTT.

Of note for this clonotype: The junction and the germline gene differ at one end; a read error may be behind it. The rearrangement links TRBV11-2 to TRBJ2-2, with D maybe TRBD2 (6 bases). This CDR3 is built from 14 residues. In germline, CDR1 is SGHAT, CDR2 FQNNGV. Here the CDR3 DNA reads TGTGCCAGCAGCCCAGGGACTTTCACCGGGGAGCAGTTTTTT. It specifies CASSPGTFTGEQFF.